The 9 T cell receptor beta chains below all came from one sample that was sequenced in a study of spatial heterogeneity in lung cancer. The time point denotes: blood at routine non-recurrence follow-up after resection. Each CDR3 protein is one row after TCRdb ran MiXCR on the 5' RACE reads. The sample shows about 19,000 distinct CDR3 sequences, 10% of them seen only once. The sample consisted of PBMCs, taken at follow-up. The receptors were gathered from a female donor with early-stage non-small cell lung cancer.

At least ten counts were recorded for this clonotype. V usage is TRBV7-2 and J usage is TRBJ2-1; D unclear. The germline V gene encodes CDR1 SGHTA and CDR2 FQGNSA. V lost 3 bases and J lost 8, with 11 bases in between. The CDR3 extends over 13 amino acids. CDR3 loop: CASSFTPSDEQFF. The CDR3 DNA follows: TGTGCCAGCAGCTTTACCCCTAGTGATGAGCAGTTCTTC. The full variable domain, in which reference TRBV7-2 and TRBJ2-1 provide the parts outside the CDR3, is GAGVSQSPSNKVTEKGKDVELRCDPISGHTALYWYRQSLGQGLEFLIYFQGNSAPDKSGLPSDRFSAERTGGSVSTLTIQRTQQEDSAVYLCASSFTPSDEQFFGPGTRLTVL.

Ten or more counts support this clonotype. The genes are TRBV28 and TRBJ1-2, with a possible D match to TRBD1 (6 bases). Trimming took 2 bases from V and 8 from J, leaving 15 bases between them. The V gene's germline CDR1 is MDHEN and CDR2 SYDVKM. The CDR3 length is 14 residues. CDR3 bases: TGTGCCAGCAGTTTAGTTCAGGGGACTAAAGGCTACACCTTC. Translation gives CASSLVQGTKGYTF.

This clonotype was detected a few times. This chain uses TRBV29-1 with TRBJ1-1; 8 bases align to TRBD1. This CDR3 region has 13 residues. The V segment lost 7 bases and the J segment 4 bases; nucleotides outside the gene matches: 8. Germline assignment: CDR1 SQVTM and CDR2 ANQGSEA. CDR3 protein: CSADRGGSTEAFF. DNA for the CDR3: TGCAGCGCTGACAGGGGAGGGAGCACTGAAGCTTTCTTT.

This clonotype has at least ten counts. The chain carries TRBV19 and TRBJ2-1; D remains unclear. Trimming shortened V by 10 bases and J by 7 bases, and 14 bases separated the two germline ends. This CDR3 has 12 residues. Germline lookup yields CDR1 LNHDA and CDR2 SQIVND (reference sequence). The CDR3, as DNA: TGTGCCACCTTAGACTGGTATAATGAGCAGTTCTTC. It codes for CATLDWYNEQFF.

This clonotype was seen many times. The chain carries TRBV3-1 and TRBJ2-1; 13 bases line up with TRBD2. V was pared by 4 bases and J by 8 bases, with 2 bases of the junction left unmatched. The CDR3 totals 14 residues. Germline V gene data show CDR1 as LGHDT and CDR2 as YNNKEL (reference sequence). The CDR3 loop is CASSRLAGGHEQFF. DNA of the CDR3: TGTGCCAGCAGCCGACTAGCGGGAGGCCATGAGCAGTTCTTC.

CDR3 amino acids: CASSPLWNEQFF. The CDR3 nucleotides read TGTGCCAGCAGCCCCCTCTGGAATGAGCAGTTCTTC. The rearrangement joins TRBV9 to TRBJ2-1; D ambiguous. Germline assignment: CDR1 SGDLS and CDR2 YYNGEE. The ends were cut back, 4 bases at V and 7 bases at J, with 9 bases in the middle. CDR3 size: 12 residues. Complete variable domain (other parts from reference TRBV9 and TRBJ2-1): DSGVTQTPKHLITATGQRVTLRCSPRSGDLSVYWYQQSLDQGLQFLIQYYNGEERAKGNILERFSAQQFPDLHSELNLSSLELGDSALYFCASSPLWNEQFFGPGTRLTVL.

This clonotype has ten or more counts. The rearrangement links TRBV27 to TRBJ2-7; 7 bases align to TRBD1. This CDR3 has 11 residues. With 8 bases clipped from V and 4 bases from J, the junction kept 2 bases outside the gene matches. Germline V gives CDR1 MNHEY, CDR2 SMNVEV (reference sequence). In nucleotides, the CDR3 is TGTGCCAGCTCGACAGGGTACGAGCAGTACTTC. Its protein is CASSTGYEQYF.

This clonotype was seen at least ten times. This chain joins TRBV5-1 and TRBJ2-2; maybe TRBD1 (5 bases). The V end lost 4 bases, the J end lost 1 base, and 8 bases lay between the germline ends. This CDR3 is 14 amino acids long. The germline V gene encodes CDR1 SGHRS and CDR2 YFSETQ. The CDR3 reads CASSLQVNTGELFF. The CDR3 nucleotides read TGCGCCAGCAGCCTACAGGTGAACACCGGGGAGCTGTTTTTT.

This clonotype has only a few counts. The rearrangement joins TRBV5-5 to TRBJ1-1, with unresolved D. V was pared by 0 bases and J by 8 bases, with 11 bases between. Germline V gene lookup returns CDR1 SGHKS and CDR2 YYEKEE (reference sequence). This CDR3 has 13 amino acids. The chain's CDR3 is CASSLVPSGEAFF. CDR3 nucleotide sequence: TGTGCCAGCAGCTTGGTACCGAGCGGGGAAGCTTTCTTT.